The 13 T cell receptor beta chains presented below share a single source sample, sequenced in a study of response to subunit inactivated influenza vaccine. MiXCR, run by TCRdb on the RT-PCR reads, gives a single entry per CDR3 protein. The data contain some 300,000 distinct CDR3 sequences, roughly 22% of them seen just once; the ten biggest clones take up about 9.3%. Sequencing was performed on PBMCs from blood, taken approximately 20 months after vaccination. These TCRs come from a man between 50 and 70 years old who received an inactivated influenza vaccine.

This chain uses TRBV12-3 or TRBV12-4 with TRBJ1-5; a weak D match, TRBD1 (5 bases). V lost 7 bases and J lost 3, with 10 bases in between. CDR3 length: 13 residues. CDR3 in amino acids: CASNRDLNQPQHF. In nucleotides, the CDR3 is TGTGCCAGCAACCGGGACCTCAATCAGCCCCAGCATTTT.

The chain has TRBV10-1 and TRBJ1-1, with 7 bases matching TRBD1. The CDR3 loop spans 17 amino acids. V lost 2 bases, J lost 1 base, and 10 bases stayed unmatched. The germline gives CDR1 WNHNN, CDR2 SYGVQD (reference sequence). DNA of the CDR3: TGCGCCAGCAGTGAGCCGGGACAGACGACTCCGAACACTGAAGCTTTCTTT. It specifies CASSEPGQTTPNTEAFF.

DNA for the CDR3: TGTGCCAGCAGTCCACTACGGACAGGGTTATTGAAAGGCCACTCCTACGAGCAGTACTTC. Translated, it gives CASSPLRTGLLKGHSYEQYF. The rearrangement uses TRBV12-3 or TRBV12-4 and TRBJ2-7; 8 bases fit TRBD1. V was pared by 5 bases and J by 0 bases, with 21 bases of the junction left unmatched. There are 20 residues in the CDR3.

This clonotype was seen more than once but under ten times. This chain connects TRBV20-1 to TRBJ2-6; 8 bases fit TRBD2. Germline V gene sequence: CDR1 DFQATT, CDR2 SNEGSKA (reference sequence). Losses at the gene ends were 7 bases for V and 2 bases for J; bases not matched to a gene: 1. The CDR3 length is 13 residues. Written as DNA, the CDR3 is TGCAGTGTAGCGGGAACTGGGGCCAACGTCCTGACTTTC. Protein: CSVAGTGANVLTF.

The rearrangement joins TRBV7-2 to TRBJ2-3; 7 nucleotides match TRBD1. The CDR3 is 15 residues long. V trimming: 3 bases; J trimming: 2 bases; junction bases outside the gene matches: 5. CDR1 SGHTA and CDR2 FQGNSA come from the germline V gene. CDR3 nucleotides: TGTGCCAGCAGCTTCCTCAGGGGGACCACAGATACGCAGTATTTT. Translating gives CASSFLRGTTDTQYF.

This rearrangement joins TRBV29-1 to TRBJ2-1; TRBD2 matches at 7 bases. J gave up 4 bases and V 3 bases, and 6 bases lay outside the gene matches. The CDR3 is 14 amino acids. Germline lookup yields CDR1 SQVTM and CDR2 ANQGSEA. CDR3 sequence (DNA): TGCAGCGTTGATTTGAGCGGGATATACAATGAGCAGTTCTTC. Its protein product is CSVDLSGIYNEQFF.

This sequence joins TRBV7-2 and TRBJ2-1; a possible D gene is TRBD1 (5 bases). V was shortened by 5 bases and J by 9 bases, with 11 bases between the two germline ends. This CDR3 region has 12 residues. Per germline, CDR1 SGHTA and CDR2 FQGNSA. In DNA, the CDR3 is TGTGCCAGCAGCATCAGGGTGGGTGAGCAGTTCTTC. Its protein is CASSIRVGEQFF.

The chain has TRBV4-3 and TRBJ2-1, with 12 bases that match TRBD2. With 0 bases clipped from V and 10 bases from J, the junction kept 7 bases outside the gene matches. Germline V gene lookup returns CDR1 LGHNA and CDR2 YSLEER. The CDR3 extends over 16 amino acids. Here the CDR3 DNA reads TGCGCCAGCAGCCAAGATAGTAAGCTAGCGGGGGGGGAGCAGTTCTTC. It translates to CASSQDSKLAGGEQFF.

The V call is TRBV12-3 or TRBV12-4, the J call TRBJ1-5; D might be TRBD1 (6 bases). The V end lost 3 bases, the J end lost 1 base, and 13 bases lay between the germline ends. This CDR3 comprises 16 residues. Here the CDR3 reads CASSFSGVGSNQPQHF. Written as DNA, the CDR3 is TGTGCCAGCAGTTTTTCAGGGGTCGGAAGCAATCAGCCCCAGCATTTT.

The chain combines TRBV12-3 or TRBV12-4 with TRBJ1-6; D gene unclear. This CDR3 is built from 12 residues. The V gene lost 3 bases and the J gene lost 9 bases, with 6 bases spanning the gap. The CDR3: CASSLWGSPLHF. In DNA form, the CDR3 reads TGTGCCAGCAGTTTGTGGGGTTCACCCCTCCACTTT.

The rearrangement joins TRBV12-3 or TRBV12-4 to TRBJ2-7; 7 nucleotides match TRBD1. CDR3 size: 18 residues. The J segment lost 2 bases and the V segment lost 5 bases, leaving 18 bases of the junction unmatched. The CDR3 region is CASSPLDFRQGPPYEQYF. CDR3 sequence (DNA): TGTGCCAGCAGTCCCCTAGATTTTAGACAGGGACCTCCCTACGAGCAGTACTTC.

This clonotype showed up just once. The CDR3 here is CASSPPGTGYGYTF. The CDR3 nucleotides are TGTGCCAGCTCACCACCCGGGACAGGGTATGGCTACACCTTC. The rearrangement uses TRBV18 and TRBJ1-2, with 9 bases matching TRBD1. V shed 0 bases, J shed 5 bases, and the junction held 1 base outside the gene matches. CDR3 length equals 14 residues. Germline V CDR1 and CDR2: KGHSH, LQKENI. The full variable domain, with the rest looked up from reference TRBV18 and TRBJ1-2, is NAGVMQNPRHLVRRRGQEARLRCSPMKGHSHVYWYRQLPEEGLKFMVYLQKENIIDESGMPKERFSAEFPKEGPSILRIQQVVRGDSAAYFCASSPPGTGYGYTFGSGTRLTVV.

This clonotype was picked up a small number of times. The CDR3 loop is CASSQNLLPAGTGYTF. CDR3 sequence (DNA): TGTGCCAGCAGCCAAAACCTTCTTCCGGCAGGGACGGGCTACACCTTC. The V gene is TRBV3-1, the J gene TRBJ1-2; a possible D gene is TRBD1 (5 bases). V was trimmed by 2 bases and J by 8 bases, leaving 21 bases between them. Germline-derived CDR1 and CDR2 are LGHDT and YNNKEL (reference sequence). There are 16 residues in the CDR3.